The T cell receptor beta chain described here comes from a study of human T cells and chemical hapten exposure. Study background: The patients were mostly female; they had alopecia areata, totalis or universalis. General observations from the study: As patch test score rose, PT1 expanded TCR counts tended to rise as well.

Specified time point: pre-sensitization, week 0. Treatment of the sample: therapeutic diphenylcyclopropenone sensitization with weekly scalp DPC. Donation of samples came from alopecia patients who were 18 to 70 years old and suitable for DPC. This clonotype has ten or more counts. Its antigen is as yet unknown. A single record per CDR3 protein comes from TCRdb applying MiXCR to the RACE reads. This sample has about 380,000 distinct CDR3 sequences, with about 5.1% found just once. The CDR3 runs to 12 residues. The germline V gene encodes CDR1 MDHEN and CDR2 SYDVKM. Trimming left V 4 bases short and J 4 bases short, with 7 bases between.

This chain links TRBV28 with TRBJ1-1; unclear D gene. Sequencing was performed on whole blood, taken in connection with sensitization to the hapten diphenylcyclopropenone (DPC). This receptor was obtained from a woman aged 50 to 60 with alopecia areata. Some clones in this sample may be carry-over from other donors' samples. CDR3 coding DNA: TGTGCCAGCAGTTACCCACCCACTGAAGCTTTCTTT. Translating gives CASSYPPTEAFF.